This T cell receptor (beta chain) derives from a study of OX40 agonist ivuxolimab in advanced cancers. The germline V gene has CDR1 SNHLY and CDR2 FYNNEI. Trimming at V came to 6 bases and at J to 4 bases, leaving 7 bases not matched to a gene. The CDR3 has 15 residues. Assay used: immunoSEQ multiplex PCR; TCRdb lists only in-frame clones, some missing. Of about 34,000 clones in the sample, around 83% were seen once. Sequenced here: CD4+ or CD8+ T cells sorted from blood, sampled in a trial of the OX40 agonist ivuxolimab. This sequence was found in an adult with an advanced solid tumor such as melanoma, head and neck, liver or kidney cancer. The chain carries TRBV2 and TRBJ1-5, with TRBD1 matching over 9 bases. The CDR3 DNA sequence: TGTGCCAGCAGGGAGGACAGGGGACGGAATCAGCCCCAGCATTTT. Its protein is CASREDRGRNQPQHF. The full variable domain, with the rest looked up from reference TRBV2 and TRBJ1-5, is EPEVTQTPSHQVTQMGQEVILRCVPISNHLYFYWYRQILGQKVEFLVSFYNNEISEKSEIFDDQFSVERPDGSNFTLKIRSTKLEDSAMYFCASREDRGRNQPQHFGDGTRLSIL.